The present T cell receptor beta chain was sequenced within a study of monozygotic twins with inflammatory bowel disease. Findings and limits, study-wide: People with IBD had fewer clonotypes in common with others than healthy twins did, especially with disease activity.

Note on this clonotype: Its cognate antigen is unknown.

There are 16 residues in the CDR3. From germline, CDR1 is MDHEN and CDR2 SYDVKM. PCR of TCRalpha and TCRbeta cDNA was nested, with two rounds of 16 and 9 cycles. TCRdb reworked the 5' RACE reads into one entry per CDR3 protein, no DNA. Here the sample table reports 200,000 to 250,000 distinct CDR3 sequences. This chain uses TRBV28 with TRBJ2-1; TCRdb reports TRBD2, a call that lacks DNA to check it against. The sample was blood. The sequence came from a human donor with ulcerative colitis or Crohn's disease, or a healthy co-twin of an affected twin (not recorded which). CDR3 sequence reads: CASSEGSGNSYNEQFF. Full variable domain (missing parts from reference TRBV28 and TRBJ2-1): DVKVTQSSRYLVKRTGEKVFLECVQDMDHENMFWYRQDPGLGLRLIYFSYDVKMKEKGDIPEGYSVSREKKERFSLILESASTNQTSMYLCASSEGSGNSYNEQFFGPGTRLTVL.